This entry lists 10 T cell receptor beta chains sequenced from one sample in a study of CD8+CD57+ T cells in acquired aplastic anemia. Patients selected for sequencing had displayed CD8+CD57+ cell expansion by flow cytometry. Template material for TCR beta VDJ and CDR3 profiling consisted of genomic DNA. TCRdb itself ran the reads through MiXCR, one entry per CDR3 protein. Of some 200,000 distinct CDR3 sequences in the sample, roughly 53% were seen once. The sample taken for sequencing was sorted CD4+, CD8+, or CD8+CD57+ T cells (not recorded which) from PBMCs. The receptors were sampled from a human donor with aplastic anemia.

This chain uses TRBV7-9 with TRBJ1-5, with 8 bases matching TRBD1. The germline V gene has CDR1 SEHNR and CDR2 FQNEAQ (reference sequence). The V gene end was trimmed by 5 bases and the J gene end by 0 bases; junction bases not matched to a gene: 3. The CDR3 extends over 15 amino acids. In nucleotides, the CDR3 is TGTGCCAGCAGCAGGACAGGGTATAGCAATCAGCCCCAGCATTTT. Protein product: CASSRTGYSNQPQHF.

This clonotype was observed a few times. Germline and junction disagree at one end, which may indicate a read error. V and J are TRBV9 and TRBJ1-4, with D tentatively TRBD1 (5 bases). The V gene's germline CDR1 is SGDLS and CDR2 YYNGEE. The CDR3 is 14 amino acids. The CDR3 reads CASSLAGDNEKLFF. The CDR3 DNA reads as TGTGCCAGCAGTCTAGCGGGGGATAATGAAAAACTGTTCTTT.

The chain links TRBV20-1 to TRBJ1-2; possible D gene TRBD1, 5 bases. In germline, CDR1 is DFQATT, CDR2 SNEGSKA (reference sequence). CDR3 size: 14 residues. The V end lost 0 bases, the J end lost 0 bases, and 8 bases lay between the germline ends. The CDR3 coding sequence is TGCAGTGCTAGAGAGAGACAGACTAACTATGGCTACACCTTC. This gives the protein CSARERQTNYGYTF.

This clonotype has only one observation. Given a much more abundant clone one base away, this may be a read error. The chain has TRBV2 and TRBJ2-5; 9 bases match TRBD2. Germline V CDR1 and CDR2: SNHLY, FYNNEI. The CDR3 covers 15 residues. The CDR3 DNA reads TGTACCAGCTCCTTTTTAGCGGGGGCGGGGGAGACCCAGTACTTC. As protein: CTSSFLAGAGETQYF.

This clonotype showed up many times. V usage is TRBV2 and J usage is TRBJ2-3; D unresolved. Germline values: CDR1 SNHLY, CDR2 FYNNEI. The V gene lost 2 bases and the J gene lost 2 bases, with 5 bases spanning the gap. The CDR3 length is 13 residues. CDR3 in DNA: TGTGCCAGCAGTGAATGGCCCACAGATACGCAGTATTTT. Translated, it gives CASSEWPTDTQYF. The variable domain in full, with the rest retrieved from reference TRBV2 and TRBJ2-3, is EPEVTQTPSHQVTQMGQEVILRCVPISNHLYFYWYRQILGQKVEFLVSFYNNEISEKSEIFDDQFSVERPDGSNFTLKIRSTKLEDSAMYFCASSEWPTDTQYFGPGTRLTVL.

The J gene is TRBJ2-2, the V gene TRBV3-1, with 8 bases that match TRBD2. Germline loops: CDR1 LGHDT, CDR2 YNNKEL (reference sequence). J was trimmed by 7 bases and V by 1 base; bases with no gene match: 8. The CDR3 sequence is 16 residues long. The CDR3 bases are TGTGCCAGCAGCCAAGGGCTAGCGGGCTACGGCGGGGAGCTGTTTTTT. Translation: CASSQGLAGYGGELFF.

This clonotype was observed many times. The genes are TRBV20-1 and TRBJ2-5; the D is unclear. Germline assignment: CDR1 DFQATT and CDR2 SNEGSKA (reference sequence). This CDR3 comprises 14 residues. V was pared by 5 bases and J by 2 bases, with 15 bases between. The CDR3 region has the DNA TGCAGTGCTCCAACGGCATCTAAGCAAGAGACCCAGTACTTC. Residues: CSAPTASKQETQYF.

There are many counts of this clonotype. J is TRBJ1-2 and V is TRBV29-1; 7 bases align to TRBD1. CDR3 length: 13 residues. Per the germline V gene, CDR1 is SQVTM and CDR2 is ANQGSEA. Germline trimming cut 6 bases from V and 2 bases from J; bases unmatched to any gene: 6. In DNA form, the CDR3 reads TGCAGCGTACAAACAGGGGCCAACTATGGCTACACCTTC. Translating gives CSVQTGANYGYTF.

This clonotype has a count of ten or more. A read error may account for a junction end that differs from germline. The chain recombines TRBV6-1 with TRBJ2-3; no firm D call. CDR1 is MNHNS, CDR2 SASEGT, per germline. The CDR3 loop spans 9 amino acids. In nucleotides, the CDR3 is TGTGCCAGCAGTGAAGTTGGGGATTTT. This codes for CASSEVGDF.

The genes are TRBV9 and TRBJ2-5, with D hard to call. CDR1 SGDLS and CDR2 YYNGEE come from the germline V gene. The V end lost 4 bases, the J end lost 1 base, and 8 bases lay between the germline ends. This CDR3 has 13 amino acids. The CDR3 coding sequence is TGTGCCAGCAGCATCAACACCCAAGAGACCCAGTACTTC. Translation gives CASSINTQETQYF.